These T cell receptor beta chains were read from a single sample in a study of T cells in Graves' hyperthyroidism and ophthalmopathy. Via MiXCR, TCRdb re-called the multiplex PCR reads, giving one row per CDR3 protein. The data contain 400,000 or so distinct CDR3 sequences, about 14% of them singletons. Sequenced sample: blood. The receptors shown here come from a man between 45 and 60 years old with Graves' ophthalmopathy. CDR3s include the opening cysteine and the closing phenylalanine or tryptophan. The D gene is left open where the match is weak. Clone size is stated in some rows and not others, as once, few, many or a class when expanded.

TRBJ1-2 | TRBV27 | - | - | TGTGCCAGCAGACGGACCGGGACAACCGCAGGGGTAGGAAGCTACACCTTC | CASRRTGTTAGVGSYTF
TRBJ2-1 | TRBV6-1 | - | - | TGTGCCAGCAGAGGAGTTGGTGAGCAGTTCTTC | CASRGVGEQFF
TRBJ2-7 | TRBV6-1 | few | TRBD1 | TGTGCCAGCAGTGACGGACAGGGGAGAATCGTTTACGAGCAGTACTTC | CASSDGQGRIVYEQYF
TRBJ1-5 | TRBV20-1 | many | - | TGCAGTGCTAGCCGGTATATCAATCAGCCCCAGCATTTT | CSASRYINQPQHF
TRBJ2-2 | TRBV5-6 | many | TRBD2 | TGTGCCAGCAGCTTACTAGCGGGGAACACCGGGGAGCTGTTTTTT | CASSLLAGNTGELFF
TRBJ2-3 | TRBV28 | many | TRBD2 | TGTGCCAGCAGCATGACTAGCAGCTTCACAGATACGCAGTATTTT | CASSMTSSFTDTQYF
TRBJ2-3 | TRBV7-9 | - | TRBD2 | TGTGCCAGCAGCTCGGGACTACAAAGCACAGATACGCAGTATTTT | CASSSGLQSTDTQYF
TRBJ2-3 | TRBV11-3 | many | - | TGTGCCAGCAGCCCGACAACTACCACAGATACGCAGTATTTT | CASSPTTTTDTQYF
TRBJ2-1 | TRBV27 | few | TRBD1 | TGTGCCAGCAGTTTATCGGACAGGACTTACAATGAGCAGTTCTTC | CASSLSDRTYNEQFF
TRBJ1-3 | TRBV10-3 | - | TRBD1 | TGTGCCATCAGTGAGGGGGACAGAATCTCTGGAAACACCATATATTTT | CAISEGDRISGNTIYF
TRBJ2-3 | TRBV12-3/TRBV12-4 | many | TRBD1 | TGTGCCAGCAGTCAGGGGACAGGGGGCGGGACAGATACGCAGTATTTT | CASSQGTGGGTDTQYF
TRBJ1-2 | TRBV20-1 | few | - | TGCAGTCGTTTGACGGGGGTGGCTTATGGCTACACCTTC | CSRLTGVAYGYTF
TRBJ1-2 | TRBV27 | many | - | TGTGCCAGCAGTTTATCTACAGGGCCCAGATATGGCTACACCTTC | CASSLSTGPRYGYTF
TRBJ2-1 | TRBV6-1 | - | TRBD2 | TGTGCCAGCACGTTGCGAGCGGGAGTTTACAATGAGCAGTTCTTC | CASTLRAGVYNEQFF
TRBJ2-7 | TRBV28 | many | - | TGTGCCAGCAGTTCAAGCGCTGACGAGCAGTACTTC | CASSSSADEQYF
TRBJ1-4 | TRBV7-2 | - | - | TGTGCCAGCAGCCCTCAGAAGTGGAGTGAAAAACTGTTTTTT | CASSPQKWSEKLFF
TRBJ2-3 | TRBV9 | many | TRBD2 | TGTGCCAGCAGCGCGACTAGCGACTCTAGCACAGATACGCAGTATTTT | CASSATSDSSTDTQYF
TRBJ2-3 | TRBV27 | many | TRBD2 | TGTGCCAGCAGTTTAAGTTCTTTTGCGGGAGGTTTAACAGATACGCAGTATTTT | CASSLSSFAGGLTDTQYF
TRBJ2-6 | TRBV29-1 | many | - | TGCAGCGTGGGGACGGCCTCTGGGGCCAACGTCCTGACTTTC | CSVGTASGANVLTF
TRBJ2-5 | TRBV6-5 | many | TRBD2 | TGTGCCAGCAGTTACGGTGCTAGCGGGGGCCAAGAGACCCAGTACTTC | CASSYGASGGQETQYF
TRBJ2-7 | TRBV3-1 | - | - | TGTGCCAGCAGTGACTACGTATCCCTATACGAGCAGTACTTC | CASSDYVSLYEQYF
TRBJ2-1 | TRBV4-2 | many | - | TGTGCCAGCAGCCAAGATGTAGGTATCCTCGGGAAGAATGAGCAGTTCTTC | CASSQDVGILGKNEQFF
TRBJ1-5 | TRBV2 | many | - | TGTGCCAGCGTGGGGCAGCCCAGCAATCAGCCCCAGCATTTT | CASVGQPSNQPQHF
TRBJ2-7 | TRBV7-9 | few | TRBD1 | TGTGCCAGCAGCCAGGGACAGGGTGGAAACTACGAGCAGTACTTC | CASSQGQGGNYEQYF
TRBJ2-3 | TRBV5-1 | many | TRBD2 | TGCGCCAGCAGCTACGGGGGGGGGCAGCGCACAGATACGCAGTATTTT | CASSYGGGQRTDTQYF
TRBJ2-5 | TRBV2 | many | TRBD2 | TGTGCCAGCAACCCCACGGGGGGGGTAGCGGGAGAGCGGGAGACCCAGTACTTC | CASNPTGGVAGERETQYF
TRBJ2-7 | TRBV5-1 | many | - | TGCGCCAGCAGCCCTTCTGTGTTGGTGGCCTCCTACGAGCAGTACTTC | CASSPSVLVASYEQYF
TRBJ2-1 | TRBV4-1 | - | - | TGCGCCAGCAGCCAAGATAAGGCTCTTTTCAATGAGCAGTTCTTC | CASSQDKALFNEQFF
TRBJ2-5 | TRBV5-1 | many | - | TGCGCCAGCAGCTTGGCCATGGGGGTGGAGACCCAGTACTTC | CASSLAMGVETQYF
TRBJ2-1 | TRBV5-1 | many | - | TGCGCCAGCAGCTTGGGGCTAGCGTTTGAGCAGTTCTTC | CASSLGLAFEQFF
TRBJ1-4 | TRBV7-9 | many | TRBD1 | TGTGCCAGCTCCTTTCAGGGACAGGGCGTCGAAAAACTGTTTTTT | CASSFQGQGVEKLFF
TRBJ1-5 | TRBV19 | few | - | TGTGCCAGTAGTATCCGGCAGGGGAGGGATCAGCCCCAGCATTTT | CASSIRQGRDQPQHF
TRBJ2-1 | TRBV20-1 | few | - | TGCAGTGCTAGTATCCGGGTGACTGAGCAGTTCTTC | CSASIRVTEQFF
TRBJ2-5 | TRBV3-1 | - | TRBD2 | TGTGCCAGCAGCCTAAGCGGGAGTCGGAAGACCCAGTACTTC | CASSLSGSRKTQYF
TRBJ2-4 | TRBV4-1 | - | - | TGCGCCAGCAGCGCAAGCCCGGGGGCGGGCAAAAACATTCAGTACTTC | CASSASPGAGKNIQYF
TRBJ1-2 | TRBV5-1 | many | - | TGCGCCAGCAGCTTCGGGGACTATGGCTACACCTTC | CASSFGDYGYTF
TRBJ2-3 | TRBV9 | many | - | TGTGCCAGCAGCGACCAGCGGGGCACAGATACGCAGTATTTT | CASSDQRGTDTQYF
TRBJ2-1 | TRBV20-1 | many | TRBD2 | TGCAGTGCTAGTAGAGTTTTAGAAGGGACTAGCGTGGATGAGCAGTTCTTC | CSASRVLEGTSVDEQFF
TRBJ2-2 | TRBV27 | - | TRBD2 | TGTGCCAGCAGGGGACTAGCTATCGGGGAGCTGTTTTTT | CASRGLAIGELFF
TRBJ2-1 | TRBV24-1 | - | - | TGTGCCACCAGTGATTTGGCAGCGGGTAGCTCCTACAATGAGCAGTTCTTC | CATSDLAAGSSYNEQFF
TRBJ2-7 | TRBV5-6 | - | - | TGTGCCAGCAGCATAGGACAGTTAATATACGAGCAGTACTTC | CASSIGQLIYEQYF
TRBJ2-1 | TRBV5-1 | - | TRBD1 | TGCGCCAGCAGCTTGGGGTTTACAGGGGTCAATGAGCAGTTCTTC | CASSLGFTGVNEQFF
TRBJ1-5 | TRBV7-9 | once | - | TGTGCCAGCAGCTGGGGGAATCAGCCCCAGCATTTT | CASSWGNQPQHF
TRBJ1-1 | TRBV19 | few | TRBD1 | TGTGCCAGTTGGACAGGGCCAAACACTGAAGCTTTCTTT | CASWTGPNTEAFF
TRBJ2-1 | TRBV6-1 | many | - | TGTGCCAGCAGTGTAGGAGGGCACAGTAATGAGCAGTTCTTC | CASSVGGHSNEQFF
TRBJ2-5 | TRBV10-3 | few | - | TGTGCCATCAGTGTCGGGGAAGAGGAGACCCAGTACTTC | CAISVGEEETQYF
TRBJ1-2 | TRBV19 | - | - | TGTGCCAGTAGGCAAGACAACTATGGCTACACCTTC | CASRQDNYGYTF